This is a list of T cell receptor beta chains from one sample in a study of post-analysis software for immune sequencing data. TCRdb re-analysed the PCR reads in MiXCR, keeping a single row per CDR3 protein. The table lists over 300,000 distinct CDR3 sequences, around a third of them singletons. Material: blood. Receptors were obtained from a girl aged 10 to 17 with multiple sclerosis. Both conserved end residues are part of each CDR3. Each record gives: V gene, J gene, D gene, CDR3 protein. D genes are given only for firm matches.

>TRBV30|TRBJ2-1|-
CAWARGAYEQFF
>TRBV29-1|TRBJ2-5|TRBD2
CSVGTSEETQYF
>TRBV27|TRBJ1-5|-
CASRPGTGINQPQHF
>TRBV12-5|TRBJ2-3|TRBD1
CASGSGTGGLLRADTQYF
>TRBV7-9|TRBJ2-6|-
CASSHRVWLAPSGANVLTF
>TRBV7-9|TRBJ2-2|TRBD2
CASSSTSGENTGELFF
>TRBV6-1|TRBJ2-1|-
CASSPTSNERFF
>TRBV9|TRBJ2-1|TRBD2
CASSVAPGGLEGNNEQFF
>TRBV6-2/TRBV6-3|TRBJ1-1|-
CASRITGSEAFF
>TRBV27|TRBJ2-7|-
CASSSHFKDEQYF
>TRBV6-2/TRBV6-3|TRBJ1-5|TRBD1
CASADRGSNQPQHF